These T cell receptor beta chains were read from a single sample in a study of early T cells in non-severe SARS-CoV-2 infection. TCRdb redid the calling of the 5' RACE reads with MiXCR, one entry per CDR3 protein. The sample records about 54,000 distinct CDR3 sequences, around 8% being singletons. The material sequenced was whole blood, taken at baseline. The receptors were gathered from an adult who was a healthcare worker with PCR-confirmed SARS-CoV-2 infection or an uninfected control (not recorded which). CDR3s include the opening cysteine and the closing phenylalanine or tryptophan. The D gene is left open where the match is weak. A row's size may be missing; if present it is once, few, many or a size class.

CSAKTGTSGRALQFF TGCAGTGCTAAGACCGGGACTAGCGGGAGGGCCTTGCAGTTCTTC TRBJ2-1 TRBD2 TRBV20-1 NA
CASGLGGPGTQYF TGTGCTAGTGGTCTAGGAGGGCCGGGGACCCAGTACTTC TRBJ2-5 NA TRBV12-5 few
CSVWVAGGSTYGYTF TGCAGCGTGTGGGTGGCTGGAGGGTCGACTTATGGCTACACCTTC TRBJ1-2 NA TRBV29-1 many
CASSLGHLGSPLHF TGCGCCAGCAGCCTAGGACATTTGGGTTCACCCCTCCACTTT TRBJ1-6 NA TRBV5-1 few
CASSELGSGRDYEQFF TGTGCCAGCAGTGAATTAGGCAGCGGGAGGGACTATGAGCAGTTCTTC TRBJ2-1 TRBD2 TRBV25-1 many
CSANGAGVEVSTDTQYF TGCAGTGCTAATGGGGCGGGGGTTGAAGTGAGCACAGATACGCAGTATTTT TRBJ2-3 TRBD2 TRBV20-1 many
CASSAGGFSGANVLTF TGTGCCAGTAGTGCGGGGGGATTCTCTGGGGCCAACGTCCTGACTTTC TRBJ2-6 TRBD2 TRBV19 once
CAWSHGLDEQFF TGTGCCTGGAGCCACGGACTCGATGAGCAGTTCTTC TRBJ2-1 NA TRBV30 many
CASRPQGGEYGYTF TGTGCCAGCAGGCCCCAGGGAGGGGAATATGGCTACACCTTC TRBJ1-2 NA TRBV7-9 many
CASSRDRDNEQFF TGCGCCAGCAGCCGTGACAGGGACAATGAGCAGTTCTTC TRBJ2-1 TRBD1 TRBV5-1 many
CASSLRDREETQYF TGTGCCAGCAGTTTGAGGGACAGGGAAGAGACCCAGTACTTC TRBJ2-5 TRBD1 TRBV12-3/TRBV12-4 few
CASSNDRGADTQYF TGCGCCAGCAGCAACGACAGGGGGGCAGATACGCAGTATTTT TRBJ2-3 TRBD1 TRBV5-1 NA
CAIQGQGDTEAFF TGTGCCATCCAGGGACAGGGAGATACTGAAGCTTTCTTT TRBJ1-1 TRBD1 TRBV10-3 few
CSARDLVASLGDSPLHF TGCAGTGCTAGAGATCTCGTTGCCAGCCTGGGGGACTCACCCCTCCACTTT TRBJ1-6 NA TRBV20-1 few
CASSLIQVTGELFF TGCGCCAGCAGCTTGATCCAGGTTACCGGGGAGCTGTTTTTT TRBJ2-2 NA TRBV5-1 few
CASSSNPVGREQFF TGTGCCAGCAGCTCCAATCCCGTGGGAAGGGAGCAGTTCTTC TRBJ2-1 NA TRBV7-2 few
CASSDTGTGWYTQYF TGTGCCAGCAGTGACACCGGGACAGGGTGGTATACGCAGTATTTT TRBJ2-3 TRBD1 TRBV27 NA
CASRRINTEAFF TGTGCCAGCAGGAGGATTAACACTGAAGCTTTCTTT TRBJ1-1 NA TRBV6-5 NA
CASSLVSSYEQYF TGTGCCAGCAGCTTAGTCAGTTCCTACGAGCAGTACTTC TRBJ2-7 NA TRBV7-9 NA
CASTEWTGGVNYGYTF TGTGCCAGCACCGAATGGACGGGAGGGGTAAACTATGGCTACACCTTC TRBJ1-2 NA TRBV12-3/TRBV12-4 many
CSARPLAGTYNEQFF TGCAGTGCTAGACCCTTAGCGGGAACCTACAATGAGCAGTTCTTC TRBJ2-1 TRBD2 TRBV20-1 many
CASSYPTEYNSPLHF TGTGCCAGCAGTTACCCGACGGAGTATAATTCACCCCTCCACTTT TRBJ1-6 NA TRBV6-6 few
CASSLIGGQGTIYF TGTGCCAGCAGTTTAATTGGCGGGCAGGGCACCATATATTTT TRBJ1-3 NA TRBV27 few
CSVNSDTQYF TGCAGCGTCAACTCAGATACGCAGTATTTT TRBJ2-3 NA TRBV29-1 NA
CASSFWGAGVAGVGTQYF TGTGCCAGCAGTTTTTGGGGGGCAGGGGTAGCGGGTGTCGGTACGCAGTATTTT TRBJ2-3 NA TRBV28 NA
CAISGTVRGDTQYF TGTGCCATCAGTGGGACCGTCAGGGGGGATACGCAGTATTTT TRBJ2-3 TRBD1 TRBV10-3 few
CASSYRGAGGATQYF TGTGCCAGCAGTTATCGGGGGGCAGGCGGGGCGACCCAGTACTTC TRBJ2-5 NA TRBV28 many
CASSFFRDFTTGELFF TGTGCCAGCAGTTTCTTCCGGGACTTCACCACCGGGGAGCTGTTTTTT TRBJ2-2 NA TRBV6-5 medium-sized
CSAYPPGGLNTEAFF TGCAGTGCCTACCCTCCGGGAGGGTTAAACACTGAAGCTTTCTTT TRBJ1-1 NA TRBV20-1 NA
CSATSTANEKLFF TGCAGTGCTACGTCGACGGCAAATGAAAAACTGTTTTTT TRBJ1-4 NA TRBV20-1 many
CASRTGSSGELFF TGTGCCAGCAGGACGGGGTCATCCGGGGAGCTGTTTTTT TRBJ2-2 NA TRBV3-1 NA
CASNTLGGPVVGYTF TGTGCCAGCAACACCCTTGGCGGCCCCGTTGTAGGCTACACCTTC TRBJ1-2 NA TRBV6-2/TRBV6-3 NA
CSVAGLAGGPTDTQYF TGCAGCGTTGCGGGACTAGCGGGAGGGCCTACAGATACGCAGTATTTT TRBJ2-3 TRBD2 TRBV29-1 many
CSARASSGRATDTQYF TGCAGTGCTAGAGCGAGTAGCGGGAGGGCCACAGATACGCAGTATTTT TRBJ2-3 TRBD2 TRBV20-1 few
CAWRISGANVLTF TGTGCCTGGAGGATCTCTGGGGCCAACGTCCTGACTTTC TRBJ2-6 NA TRBV30 many
CASSLSYGAGDTQYF TGTGCCAGCAGTTTATCTTATGGGGCGGGAGATACGCAGTATTTT TRBJ2-3 NA TRBV27 NA
CASSYWQGGTEAFF TGTGCCAGCAGTTATTGGCAGGGGGGCACTGAAGCTTTCTTT TRBJ1-1 TRBD1 TRBV6-5 many
CASSLTGENPTYEQYF TGTGCCAGCAGTTTAACAGGGGAAAACCCTACCTACGAGCAGTACTTC TRBJ2-7 TRBD1 TRBV6-5 few
CASSLEVAGASDTQYF TGCGCCAGCAGCTTGGAGGTAGCGGGAGCATCTGATACGCAGTATTTT TRBJ2-3 TRBD2 TRBV5-1 few
CASSPGTDSNQPQHF TGTGCCAGCAGCCCAGGGACAGATAGCAATCAGCCCCAGCATTTT TRBJ1-5 TRBD1 TRBV5-4 NA
CASSQARTGRGGEQYF TGTGCCAGCAGCCAGGCCCGGACAGGAAGAGGAGGCGAGCAGTACTTC TRBJ2-7 TRBD1 TRBV14 few
CASSFITSGNNEQFF TGTGCCAGCAGTTTTATTACTAGCGGGAACAATGAGCAGTTCTTC TRBJ2-1 TRBD2 TRBV12-3/TRBV12-4 many
CASSGKTGATTYEQYF TGTGCCAGCAGCGGCAAAACAGGGGCCACGACCTACGAGCAGTACTTC TRBJ2-7 TRBD1 TRBV7-9 few
CSVEGTEAFF TGCAGCGTTGAAGGGACTGAAGCTTTCTTT TRBJ1-1 NA TRBV29-1 many